A selection of T cell receptor beta chains follows, all from one sample in a study of CD8 T cells in Susac syndrome. TCRdb itself ran the immunoSEQ multiplex PCR reads through MiXCR, one entry per CDR3 protein. Of 250,000 to 300,000 distinct CDR3 sequences detected, 70% to 90% appear once; the ten largest clones hold approximately 0.11%. Sequenced: CD8+ T cells from PBMCs. These TCRs come from a human donor with multiple sclerosis. The CDR3 runs from the conserved cysteine through the conserved F or W. The D gene is left open where the match is weak. For some rows the clone size is stated as once, few or many, or as a class when expanded; others skip it.

d_call clone_size j_call v_call cdr3_nt cdr3_aa
TRBD2 once TRBJ2-1 TRBV5-6 TGTGCCAGCAGCTTCCAAACTAGCGGCTACAATGAGCAGTTCTTC CASSFQTSGYNEQFF
. . TRBJ2-7 TRBV9 TGTGCCAGCAGCGTAGCGGGGACGGGTAACCACTACGAGCAGTACTTC CASSVAGTGNHYEQYF
TRBD1 . TRBJ2-1 TRBV9 TGTGCCAGCAGCGTGGAGGGACAGGGGTCCTACAATGAGCAGTTCTTC CASSVEGQGSYNEQFF
TRBD2 . TRBJ2-1 TRBV3-1 TGTGCCAGCTTAGCGGGAGAGTCGAGCAATGAGCAGTTCTTC CASLAGESSNEQFF
TRBD1 . TRBJ2-3 TRBV7-9 TGTGCCAGCAGCTTGGGAATTTCGGGACAGAACACAGATACGCAGTATTTT CASSLGISGQNTDTQYF
TRBD1 . TRBJ2-2 TRBV15 TGTGCCACCAGCAGAGAGAGGACAGGGGGCACCGGGGAGCTGTTTTTT CATSRERTGGTGELFF
TRBD2 . TRBJ2-7 TRBV18 TGTGCCAGCTCACCACCAGCGGGAGTCGCTAGCGGGAGGGACGAGCAGTACTTC CASSPPAGVASGRDEQYF
. . TRBJ1-2 TRBV11-2 TGTGCCAGCAGCTTGGCCCCAACCGGACAGCCCTATGGCTACACCTTC CASSLAPTGQPYGYTF
TRBD2 . TRBJ2-1 TRBV5-5 TGTGCCAGCAGCTTGGTAGCGGGAGTGCGGAATGAGCAGTTCTTC CASSLVAGVRNEQFF
. . TRBJ1-3 TRBV10-3 TGTGCCATGGAACAGGGTAGGGGAAACACCATATATTTT CAMEQGRGNTIYF
TRBD1 . TRBJ2-3 TRBV19 TGTGCCATCGCGGGGACAGGGGAGGCAGATACGCAGTATTTT CAIAGTGEADTQYF
TRBD1 . TRBJ2-1 TRBV6-5 TGTGCCAGCAGCCTACGGGACAGGGCCTACAATGAGCAGTTCTTC CASSLRDRAYNEQFF
TRBD2 . TRBJ2-1 TRBV20-1 TGCAGTGCTAGAGGACTAGCCCCGAATAAGCAGTTCTTC CSARGLAPNKQFF
. once TRBJ1-2 TRBV4-1 TGCGCCAGCAGCCAAGTCCGGCAGGGAGGCTACACCTTC CASSQVRQGGYTF
. . TRBJ2-7 TRBV27 TGTGCCAGCAGCCTACAGGGTCCGGGTTACGAGCAGTACTTC CASSLQGPGYEQYF
. . TRBJ1-5 TRBV15 TGTGCCACCAGCATTGGGGACAATCAGCCCCAGCATTTT CATSIGDNQPQHF
. . TRBJ2-1 TRBV10-3 TGTGCCATCAGTGAGGTATCTATGGGTCCCTACAATGAGCAGTTCTTC CAISEVSMGPYNEQFF
. . TRBJ2-2 TRBV12-3/TRBV12-4 TGTGCCAGCAGGCGGGTCCGGGCCGGGGAGCTGTTTTTT CASRRVRAGELFF
. . TRBJ1-2 TRBV11-2 TGTGCCAGCAGCTCCCGGGACATTCGGCTTCAGTATGGCTACACCTTC CASSSRDIRLQYGYTF
. . TRBJ1-5 TRBV2 TGTGCCAGTACTTACCCGGGGCAGCCCCAGCATTTT CASTYPGQPQHF
. . TRBJ1-1 TRBV11-3 TGTGCCAGCAGCTACCAACCAGGGACTGAAGCTTTCTTT CASSYQPGTEAFF
TRBD2 few TRBJ2-7 TRBV7-9 TGTGCCAGCAGCGGGACTAGCCGAGTCTACGAGCAGTACTTC CASSGTSRVYEQYF
. . TRBJ1-4 TRBV7-9 TGTGCCAGCAGGGGGGGGCCGAGGGATGAAAAACTGTTTTTT CASRGGPRDEKLFF
TRBD1 . TRBJ1-1 TRBV3-1 TGTGCCAGCAGCTGGGGACAGCAGCCAGAGTTGAACACTGAAGCTTTCTTT CASSWGQQPELNTEAFF
TRBD2 . TRBJ2-7 TRBV4-1 TGCGCCAGCAGCCAAGTCCAAGCGGGACTAGCGGTCTACGAGCAGTACTTC CASSQVQAGLAVYEQYF
. . TRBJ2-2 TRBV12-5 TGTGCTAGTGGTTTGGTTCCCGGGGAGCTGTTTTTT CASGLVPGELFF